The next 28 T cell receptor beta chains were all read from a single sample in a study of T cells in Graves' hyperthyroidism and ophthalmopathy. Regions amplified from RNA transcripts were the TCR beta CDR3 regions. The TCR CDR3 was amplified in a first-round RT-PCR using the HTBI primer set. TCRdb used MiXCR to reprocess the multiplex PCR reads, holding one entry per CDR3 protein. The sample includes 600,000 or so distinct CDR3 sequences, 13% to 15% of them seen just once. Sequenced: blood. Source of these receptors: a young woman with Graves' ophthalmopathy.

This clonotype was observed at least ten times. The CDR3 sequence: CASSSREENEQFF. The CDR3 nucleotides are TGTGCCAGCAGTTCCCGAGAGGAAAATGAGCAGTTCTTC. The V gene is TRBV2, the J gene TRBJ2-1, with D uncertain. This CDR3 comprises 13 residues. Germline CDR1 reads SNHLY; CDR2 reads FYNNEI. V lost 5 bases and J 7 bases, leaving 12 bases between the germline ends.

This clonotype was found many times. The genes are TRBV7-9 and TRBJ1-2; no reliable D call. The CDR3 spans 11 residues. Germline V CDR1 and CDR2: SEHNR, FQNEAQ (reference sequence). V was shortened by 2 bases and J by 8 bases, with 6 bases between the two germline ends. The CDR3 spells CASSLRWGYTF. DNA of the CDR3: TGTGCCAGCAGCTTAAGGTGGGGCTACACCTTC.

As concerns this clonotype: This could be a read error, since a much larger clone is one nucleotide away. The genes are TRBV7-9 and TRBJ1-1; TRBD1 aligns across 7 bases. V lost 4 bases and J lost 4; bases outside the gene matches: 12. This CDR3 contains 16 residues. Germline V gives CDR1 SEHNR, CDR2 FQNEAQ (reference sequence). The chain's CDR3 is CASSSPDRTMSTEAFF. Written as DNA, the CDR3 is TGTGCCAGCAGCTCTCCGGACAGGACAATGAGCACTGAAGCTTTCTTT.

Note on this clonotype: One end of the junction fails to match germline, which may point to a read error. This chain's CDR3 is CAGSLEARSSNQPQHF. The CDR3 bases are TGCGCCGGCAGCTTGGAAGCCAGGTCGAGCAATCAGCCCCAGCATTTT. This chain connects TRBV5-1 to TRBJ1-5; D unclear. CDR3 length: 16 residues. CDR1 and CDR2 (germline): SGHRS, YFSETQ.

The CDR3 region is CASSDRTSRDEQYF. CDR3 DNA sequence: TGTGCCAGTAGTGACCGGACTAGTCGCGACGAGCAGTACTTC. The V call is TRBV19, the J call TRBJ2-7; 7 bases are a match to TRBD2. CDR3 length equals 14 residues. Unmatched junction bases numbered 9, after V lost 5 bases and J lost 5 bases. Germline V gives CDR1 LNHDA, CDR2 SQIVND (reference sequence).

This clonotype was seen repeatedly, ten times or more. The chain combines TRBV10-3 with TRBJ2-7; 8 bases align to TRBD2. The germline CDR1 and CDR2 sequences are ENHRY and SYGVKD. This CDR3 comprises 15 residues. The V segment lost 1 base and the J segment 5 bases; nucleotides outside the gene matches: 7. CDR3 DNA sequence: TGTGCCATCAGTGAGTGGAGCGGGAGTCCCGACGAGCAGTACTTC. Translating it yields CAISEWSGSPDEQYF.

This clonotype was detected many times. This sequence joins TRBV6-1 and TRBJ1-5, with D maybe TRBD1 (5 bases). V lost 6 bases, J lost 2 bases, and 23 bases lay in between. The CDR3 is made up of 18 amino acids. Looked up from germline, CDR1 is MNHNS and CDR2 is SASEGT. CDR3 DNA sequence: TGTGCCAGCAGAATTCACAGGTATCCAAACCAAGGCAATCAGCCCCAGCATTTT. This encodes CASRIHRYPNQGNQPQHF.

This clonotype was counted many times. The rearrangement joins TRBV20-1 to TRBJ2-1, with a possible D match to TRBD2 (7 bases). The CDR3 spans 17 residues. Looked up from germline, CDR1 is DFQATT and CDR2 is SNEGSKA (reference sequence). Trimming took off 4 bases at V and 2 bases at J, with 21 bases between the two ends. In nucleotides, the CDR3 is TGCAGTGCTAACAGGGCTAGCGGTATAACCGCCTACAATGAGCAGTTCTTC. Amino acids: CSANRASGITAYNEQFF.

This clonotype was seen at least ten times. The gene calls are TRBV7-2 and TRBJ2-7; D could derive from TRBD1 or TRBD2 (5 bases each). The CDR3 length is 13 residues. Germline V gene data show CDR1 as SGHTA and CDR2 as FQGNSA. V gave up 1 base and J gave up 5 bases, with 9 bases separating them. CDR3 residues: CASSLGREHEQYF. CDR3 nucleotide sequence: TGTGCCAGCAGCTTAGGCAGGGAGCACGAGCAGTACTTC.

The chain combines TRBV27 with TRBJ2-5; TRBD2 is a possible D gene (6 bases). V lost 0 bases to trimming and J lost 0 bases, with 14 bases between them. Per the germline V gene, CDR1 is MNHEY and CDR2 is SMNVEV (reference sequence). This CDR3 has 17 amino acids. The CDR3 nucleotides read TGTGCCAGCAGTTTATCCGGGTCGGGGGAGTACCAAGAGACCCAGTACTTC. Encoded protein: CASSLSGSGEYQETQYF.

There are many counts of this clonotype. V is TRBV7-9 and J is TRBJ2-3; tentatively, D is TRBD1 or TRBD2 (5 bases each). From germline, CDR1 is SEHNR and CDR2 FQNEAQ (reference sequence). The V and J ends lost 7 bases and 2 bases respectively, with 19 bases between them. CDR3 length: 16 amino acids. As DNA, the CDR3 is TGTGCCAGCACCGCCCCGGGACGGGGTGACACAGATACGCAGTATTTT. Translating gives CASTAPGRGDTDTQYF.

In its sample, this clonotype was seen many times. The chain carries TRBV12-5 and TRBJ2-3; 11 bases are shared with TRBD2. Germline V lookup: CDR1 LGHNT, CDR2 FRNRAP. With 4 bases clipped from V and 1 base from J, the junction kept 7 bases outside the gene matches. This CDR3 has 17 amino acids. CDR3 in DNA: TGTGCTAGTGGTTCCCCACTAGCGGGAGCGGGCACAGATACGCAGTATTTT. It translates to CASGSPLAGAGTDTQYF.

Ten or more counts support this clonotype. The rearrangement uses TRBV12-3 or TRBV12-4 and TRBJ2-7; perhaps TRBD2 as D (6 bases). CDR3 length equals 13 residues. The V gene lost 7 bases and the J gene lost 1 base, with 11 bases spanning the gap. The CDR3 sequence: CASTGGRSYEQYF. The CDR3 nucleotides read TGTGCCAGCACCGGGGGAAGGTCCTACGAGCAGTACTTC.

In its sample, this clonotype was seen a few times. The CDR3 sequence is CASSTDTEQYF. DNA for the CDR3: TGTGCCAGCAGTACTGACACCGAGCAGTACTTC. The V call is TRBV6-1, the J call TRBJ2-7; D remains unclear. The CDR3 loop spans 11 amino acids. Trimming pared 5 bases from V and 6 bases from J, leaving 8 bases between. Germline values: CDR1 MNHNS, CDR2 SASEGT.

J is TRBJ2-1 and V is TRBV20-1; D might be TRBD2 (7 bases). In germline, CDR1 is DFQATT, CDR2 SNEGSKA (reference sequence). V was pared by 3 bases and J by 0 bases, with 18 bases between. The CDR3 covers 17 residues. CDR3 region: CSARGGWRGSSYNEQFF. The CDR3 DNA reads as TGCAGTGCTAGGGGGGGCTGGCGGGGGAGCTCCTACAATGAGCAGTTCTTC.

This clonotype was recorded only once. This chain connects TRBV4-1 to TRBJ2-1; D remains ambiguous. The CDR3 length is 13 residues. V shed 3 bases and J shed 7 bases, with 10 bases lying between them. CDR1 MGHRA and CDR2 YSYEKL come from the germline V gene. The CDR3, as DNA: TGCGCCAGCAGCCAGGCTAGGTGGAATGAGCAGTTCTTC. Amino acid sequence: CASSQARWNEQFF.

This clonotype was counted a few times. This sequence joins TRBV20-1 and TRBJ1-3; tentatively, D is TRBD1 (6 bases). There are 14 residues in the CDR3. Germline CDR1 reads DFQATT; CDR2 reads SNEGSKA (reference sequence). V was pared by 6 bases and J by 4 bases, with 16 bases between. The CDR3 here is CSAPLGGLGNTIYF. Here the CDR3 DNA reads TGCAGTGCCCCCCTCGGGGGGCTCGGAAACACCATATATTTT.

In its sample, this clonotype was seen a few times. The CDR3 is CASSERERNSPLHF. In DNA form, the CDR3 reads TGTGCCAGCAGTGAAAGGGAAAGGAATTCACCCCTCCACTTT. The chain employs TRBV6-1 and TRBJ1-6; D ambiguous. This CDR3 contains 14 residues. Germline CDR1 reads MNHNS; CDR2 reads SASEGT. Trimming pared 2 bases from V and 7 bases from J, leaving 9 bases between.

There are many counts of this clonotype. The rearrangement uses TRBV24-1 and TRBJ2-3; 7 bases align to TRBD2. Germline V gives CDR1 KGHDR, CDR2 SFDVKD. The length of the CDR3 is 17 residues. V lost 4 bases, J lost 0 bases, and 9 bases stayed unmatched. The CDR3 coding sequence is TGTGCCACCAGTGACCAGGGACTACTGACTAGCACAGATACGCAGTATTTT. Its translation: CATSDQGLLTSTDTQYF.

V usage is TRBV24-1 and J usage is TRBJ2-7, with a possible D match to TRBD2 (5 bases). V gave up 5 bases and J gave up 2 bases, with 9 bases separating them. The CDR3 has 13 residues. Germline V gene data show CDR1 as KGHDR and CDR2 as SFDVKD. The CDR3 reads CATSATGTYEQYF. CDR3 DNA: TGTGCCACCAGTGCCACGGGGACCTACGAGCAGTACTTC.

The genes are TRBV28 and TRBJ1-4, with 9 bases that match TRBD1. V dropped 5 bases and J dropped 8; count of bases not matched to a gene: 6. The CDR3 is 14 residues long. Germline V gives CDR1 MDHEN, CDR2 SYDVKM. CDR3 region: CASSPDRGREKLFF. In nucleotides, the CDR3 is TGTGCCAGCAGTCCGGACAGGGGACGCGAAAAACTGTTTTTT. The variable domain in full, completed from reference TRBV28 and TRBJ1-4, reads DVKVTQSSRYLVKRTGEKVFLECVQDMDHENMFWYRQDPGLGLRLIYFSYDVKMKEKGDIPEGYSVSREKKERFSLILESASTNQTSMYLCASSPDRGREKLFFGSGTQLSVL.

This clonotype was picked up many times. This CDR3 is CATSGTGGADTGELFF. As DNA, the CDR3 is TGTGCCACTTCCGGGACAGGGGGCGCGGACACCGGGGAGCTGTTTTTT. V usage is TRBV24-1 and J usage is TRBJ2-2; 12 nucleotides line up with TRBD1. V shed 10 bases, J shed 3 bases, and the junction held 8 bases outside the gene matches. CDR3 length: 16 amino acids. The V gene's germline CDR1 is KGHDR and CDR2 SFDVKD.

V and J are TRBV20-1 and TRBJ1-2; no definite D call. There are 15 residues in the CDR3. The germline V gene encodes CDR1 DFQATT and CDR2 SNEGSKA (reference sequence). The ends were cut back, 0 bases at V and 4 bases at J, with 15 bases in the middle. The DNA of the CDR3 is TGCAGTGCTAGAGAGGGCAGTGCGGCGGGCTATGGCTACACCTTC. As protein: CSAREGSAAGYGYTF.

The V call is TRBV10-3, the J call TRBJ2-3; possible D gene TRBD2, 6 bases. Trimming shortened V by 0 bases and J by 3 bases, and 16 bases separated the two germline ends. The CDR3 runs to 17 residues. The germline V gene has CDR1 ENHRY and CDR2 SYGVKD. CDR3 nucleotide sequence: TGTGCCATCAGTGAGTCAGACGCGGGACGCACGACAGATACGCAGTATTTT. Protein sequence: CAISESDAGRTTDTQYF.

The J gene is TRBJ1-2, the V gene TRBV7-9; 7 nucleotides align to TRBD1. This CDR3 contains 14 residues. The germline V gene has CDR1 SEHNR and CDR2 FQNEAQ (reference sequence). V shed 3 bases, J shed 8 bases, and the junction held 9 bases outside the gene matches. The CDR3 sequence: CASSFWPGQRGYTF. CDR3 bases: TGTGCCAGCAGCTTCTGGCCGGGACAGAGGGGCTACACCTTC.

This clonotype was recorded many times. This chain joins TRBV6-5 and TRBJ2-1; 7 bases line up with TRBD1. J was trimmed by 4 bases and V by 2 bases; bases with no gene match: 5. The CDR3 consists of 15 residues. CDR1 and CDR2 from the germline V gene are MNHEY and SVGAGI. CDR3 in DNA: TGTGCCAGCAGTTACGGAGGACAGGTATACAATGAGCAGTTCTTC. This encodes CASSYGGQVYNEQFF.

This clonotype turned up a few times. CDR3 sequence (DNA): TGTGCCAGTAGTATTAGCCTTTGGGGGGCGCACCCCTACGAGCAGTACTTC. Its translation: CASSISLWGAHPYEQYF. The chain combines TRBV19 with TRBJ2-7, with D perhaps assigned TRBD1 or TRBD2 (6 bases each). V lost 3 bases and J lost 2, with 20 bases in between. The CDR3 consists of 17 residues. Germline V CDR1 and CDR2: LNHDA, SQIVND (reference sequence).

This clonotype was seen many times. J is TRBJ1-2 and V is TRBV30; possible D gene TRBD1, 6 bases. This CDR3 comprises 13 residues. Germline loops: CDR1 GTSNPN, CDR2 SVGIG (reference sequence). Trimming stripped 8 bases from V and 3 bases from J, with 16 bases between. The CDR3 reads CATGGARDYGYTF. CDR3 DNA sequence: TGTGCCACTGGGGGGGCCCGTGACTATGGCTACACCTTC.